This T cell receptor beta chain came from a study of cytomegalovirus exposure and HLA in healthy donors. Notes on the study in general: A later analysis reportedly found fewer N-insertions in an Asian-associated ancestry cluster than the approximately 730-donor mean. It emerged from a later analysis that several of the most significant clusters appeared to be linked to common viral pathogens.

Per germline, CDR1 SGHTA and CDR2 FQGNSA. The CDR3 totals 15 residues. V shed 4 bases, J shed 1 base, and the junction held 3 bases outside the gene matches. Researchers ran the PCR with 60 Vbeta and 13 Jbeta primers. Here immunoSEQ multiplex PCR was the method, and the copy in TCRdb shows in-frame clones only, minus some. Listed are tens of thousands of clones; 1.7% falls within the top ten. Details on this clone: Antigen: not known.

This receptor was identified in a woman between 25 and 40 years old in good health and CMV-seronegative. Sequences were obtained from PBMCs. V is TRBV7-2 and J is TRBJ2-3, with 9 bases fitting TRBD2. The CDR3 protein is CASSSRTSGTDTQYF. The CDR3 nucleotides are TGTGCCAGCAGCTCAAGGACTAGCGGCACAGATACGCAGTATTTT.